This T cell receptor beta chain was recovered during a study of T cells in Graves' hyperthyroidism and ophthalmopathy. The CDR3 regions of TCR beta were amplified from RNA transcripts. RT-PCR in the first round (using the HTBI primer set) targeted the TCR CDR3. TCRdb itself ran the multiplex PCR reads through MiXCR, one entry per CDR3 protein. The data contain roughly 100,000 distinct CDR3 sequences, 51% of them singletons. The trim removed 5 bases at V and 5 bases at J, leaving 7 bases unmatched. The CDR3 has 16 residues. CDR1 is KGHDR and CDR2 is SFDVKD in the germline V gene. V gene TRBV24-1 combines with J gene TRBJ2-3; 12 bases fit TRBD2. This receptor was taken from a woman between 40 and 55 years old with Graves' hyperthyroidism. The specimen was blood. Here the CDR3 reads CATSALTSGRKDTQYF. In nucleotides, the CDR3 is TGTGCCACCAGTGCCCTGACTAGCGGGAGAAAAGATACGCAGTATTTT.